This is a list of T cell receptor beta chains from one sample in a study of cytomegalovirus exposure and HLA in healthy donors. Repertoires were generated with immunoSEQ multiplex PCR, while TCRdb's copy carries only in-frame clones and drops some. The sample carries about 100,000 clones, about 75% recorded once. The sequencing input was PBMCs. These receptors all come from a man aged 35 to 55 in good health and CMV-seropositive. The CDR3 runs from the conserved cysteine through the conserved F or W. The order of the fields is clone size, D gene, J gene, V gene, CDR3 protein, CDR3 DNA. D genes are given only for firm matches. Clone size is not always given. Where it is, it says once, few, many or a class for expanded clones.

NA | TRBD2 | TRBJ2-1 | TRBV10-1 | CASSESRLAGGSSSYNEQFF | TGCGCCAGCAGTGAAAGCCGACTAGCGGGAGGGAGCAGCTCCTACAATGAGCAGTTCTTC
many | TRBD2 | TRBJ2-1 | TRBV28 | CASSERENDEQFF | TGTGCCAGCAGCGAGCGGGAGAATGATGAGCAGTTCTTC
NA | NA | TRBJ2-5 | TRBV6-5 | CASSPDYQETQYF | TGTGCCAGCAGTCCCGACTACCAAGAGACCCAGTACTTC
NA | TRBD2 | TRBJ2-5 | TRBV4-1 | CASSQDRRQGGLAGARETQYF | TGCGCCAGCAGCCAAGATCGGCGCCAGGGTGGACTAGCGGGGGCCCGAGAGACCCAGTACTTC
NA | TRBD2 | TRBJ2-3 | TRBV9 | CASSTGTSGDTDTQYF | TGTGCCAGCAGCACCGGGACTAGCGGGGACACAGATACGCAGTATTTT
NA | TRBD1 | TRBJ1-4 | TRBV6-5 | CASSYGTVNEKLFF | TGTGCCAGCAGTTACGGGACAGTGAATGAAAAACTGTTTTTT
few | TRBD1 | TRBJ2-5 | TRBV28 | CASSAGTGGRETQYF | TGTGCCAGCAGCGCCGGGACAGGGGGCCGGGAGACCCAGTACTTC
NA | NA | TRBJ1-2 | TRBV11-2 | CASSFRRGGYGYTF | TGTGCCAGCAGCTTCCGCAGGGGTGGCTATGGCTACACCTTC
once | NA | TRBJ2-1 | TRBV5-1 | CASSQDWRYNEQFF | TGCGCCAGCAGCCAGGACTGGAGGTACAATGAGCAGTTCTTC
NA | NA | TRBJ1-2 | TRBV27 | CASFGTIDGYTF | TGTGCCAGTTTCGGGACAATCGATGGCTACACCTTC
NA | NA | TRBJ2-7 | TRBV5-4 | CASSSGGRGYEQYF | TGTGCCAGCAGCTCTGGGGGGAGGGGGTACGAGCAGTACTTC
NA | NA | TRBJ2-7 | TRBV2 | CASSEGLDPSYEQYF | TGTGCCAGCAGTGAAGGGCTAGATCCCTCCTACGAGCAGTACTTC
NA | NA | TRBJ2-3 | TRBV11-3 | CASSLTGTFTDTQYF | TGTGCCAGCAGCTTGACCGGGACATTCACAGATACGCAGTATTTT
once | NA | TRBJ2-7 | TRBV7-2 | CASSLVAGTYEQYF | TGTGCCAGCAGCTTAGTAGCAGGGACCTACGAGCAGTACTTC
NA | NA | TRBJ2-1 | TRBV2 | CASREGALKGLTILHNEQFF | TGTGCCAGCAGAGAGGGGGCCCTAAAGGGACTGACCATCCTCCACAATGAGCAGTTCTTC
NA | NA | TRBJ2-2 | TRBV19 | CASSNRDITGELFF | TGTGCCAGTAGTAACCGGGACATAACCGGGGAGCTGTTTTTT
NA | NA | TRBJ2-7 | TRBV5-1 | CASSLAPRAYEQYF | TGCGCCAGCAGCTTGGCTCCCAGGGCCTACGAGCAGTACTTC
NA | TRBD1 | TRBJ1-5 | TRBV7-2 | CASSLAGQAGNQPQHF | TGTGCCAGCAGCTTAGCGGGACAGGCTGGCAATCAGCCCCAGCATTTT
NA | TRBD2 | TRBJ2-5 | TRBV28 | CASLTPSGSHQTQYF | TGTGCCAGCTTGACCCCTAGCGGGAGCCACCAGACCCAGTACTTC
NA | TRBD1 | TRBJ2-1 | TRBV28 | CASSLPGTGSNEQFF | TGTGCCAGCAGCCTACCCGGGACAGGGTCCAATGAGCAGTTCTTC
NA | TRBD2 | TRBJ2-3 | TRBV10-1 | CASRAAGDGPDTQYF | TGCGCCAGCAGGGCAGCGGGAGACGGTCCAGATACGCAGTATTTT
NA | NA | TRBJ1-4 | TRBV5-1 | CASSRYGVEGREKLFF | TGCGCCAGCAGTCGCTACGGGGTTGAAGGCAGGGAAAAACTGTTTTTT
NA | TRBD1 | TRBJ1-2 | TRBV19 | CASMGPQGAWDYGYTF | TGTGCCAGCATGGGGCCTCAGGGGGCATGGGACTATGGCTACACCTTC
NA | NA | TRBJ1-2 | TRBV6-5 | CASSLGGVGGYTF | TGTGCCAGCAGCCTGGGGGGGGTCGGTGGCTACACCTTC
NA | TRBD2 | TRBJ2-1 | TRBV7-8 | CASSPTSGPYNEQFF | TGTGCCAGCAGCCCCACTAGCGGTCCCTACAATGAGCAGTTCTTC
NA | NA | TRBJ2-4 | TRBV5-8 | CASSFRREVGNIQYF | TGTGCCAGCAGCTTTCGCAGGGAAGTAGGAAACATTCAGTACTTC
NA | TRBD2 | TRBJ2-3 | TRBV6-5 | CASSYSTSGGDTQYF | TGTGCCAGCAGTTACTCGACCAGCGGGGGTGATACGCAGTATTTT
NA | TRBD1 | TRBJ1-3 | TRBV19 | CASRPDRVPGNTIYF | TGTGCCAGTAGACCGGACAGGGTGCCTGGAAACACCATATATTTT
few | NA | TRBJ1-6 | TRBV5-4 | CASSLEVRESPLHF | TGTGCCAGCAGCTTGGAGGTCAGGGAATCACCCCTCCACTTT
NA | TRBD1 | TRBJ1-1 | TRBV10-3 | CATQGGAGTEAFF | TGTGCCACCCAGGGGGGCGCGGGCACTGAAGCTTTCTTT
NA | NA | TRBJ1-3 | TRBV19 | CASSGGHTIYF | TGTGCCAGTAGCGGGGGACACACCATATATTTT
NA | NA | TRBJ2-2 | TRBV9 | CASSPSGDTGELFF | TGTGCCAGCAGCCCCTCCGGGGACACCGGGGAGCTGTTTTTT
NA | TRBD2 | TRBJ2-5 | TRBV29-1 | CSTGREAQETQYF | TGCAGCACTGGGAGGGAGGCCCAAGAGACCCAGTACTTC
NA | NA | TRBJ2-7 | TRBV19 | CASSVPGLHSYEQYF | TGTGCCAGTAGTGTCCCGGGACTCCACTCCTACGAGCAGTACTTC
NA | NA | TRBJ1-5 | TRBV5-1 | CASSLSGDVYQPQHF | TGCGCCAGCAGCTTGTCGGGGGACGTGTATCAGCCCCAGCATTTT
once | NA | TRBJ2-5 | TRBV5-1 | CASSLGGTQETQYF | TGCGCCAGCAGCTTGGGAGGTACACAAGAGACCCAGTACTTC
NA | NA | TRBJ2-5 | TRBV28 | CASTLGDPGLGTQYF | TGTGCCAGCACCCTCGGGGACCCGGGACTGGGGACCCAGTACTTC
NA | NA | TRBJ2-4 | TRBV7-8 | CASSLYQDFLAKNIQYF | TGTGCCAGCAGCCTCTACCAGGATTTCCTAGCCAAAAACATTCAGTACTTC
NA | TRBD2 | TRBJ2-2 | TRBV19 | CASSSLGRESGELFF | TGTGCCAGTAGTAGCTTAGGGCGGGAGTCCGGGGAGCTGTTTTTT
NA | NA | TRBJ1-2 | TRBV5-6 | CASSNLDSILNYGYTF | TGTGCCAGCAGCAACCTCGACAGTATACTTAACTATGGCTACACCTTC
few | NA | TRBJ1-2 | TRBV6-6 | CASSYSMTQGSDGYTF | TGTGCCAGCAGTTACTCGATGACTCAGGGTTCGGATGGCTACACCTTC
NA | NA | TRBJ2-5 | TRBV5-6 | CASSLVSSPGRETQYF | TGTGCCAGCAGCTTGGTTTCTAGCCCAGGGAGGGAGACCCAGTACTTC
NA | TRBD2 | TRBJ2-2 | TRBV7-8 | CASSPTPGTSGGYGELFF | TGTGCCAGCAGCCCTACCCCCGGGACTAGCGGGGGTTATGGGGAGCTGTTTTTT
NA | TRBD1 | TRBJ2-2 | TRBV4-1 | CASSQVTGPNTGELFF | TGCGCCAGCAGCCAGGTGACAGGGCCGAACACCGGGGAGCTGTTTTTT
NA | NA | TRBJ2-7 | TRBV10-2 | CATRTAGYEQYF | TGCGCCACCCGGACAGCAGGATACGAGCAGTACTTC
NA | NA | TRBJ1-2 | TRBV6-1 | CASSPPDLNYGYTF | TGTGCCAGCAGTCCGCCGGACTTAAACTATGGCTACACCTTC
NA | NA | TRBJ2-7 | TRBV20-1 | CSARTFNEQYF | TGCAGTGCTAGGACATTTAACGAGCAGTACTTC
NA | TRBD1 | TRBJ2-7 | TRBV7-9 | CASSAGTGVYEQYF | TGTGCCAGCAGCGCCGGGACAGGGGTCTACGAGCAGTACTTC
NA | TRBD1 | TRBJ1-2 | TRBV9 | CASSNGQGIGYTF | TGTGCCAGCAGTAACGGACAGGGGATTGGCTACACCTTC
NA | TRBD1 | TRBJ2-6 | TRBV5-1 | CASSLQGAFGANVLTF | TGCGCCAGCAGCTTGCAGGGGGCCTTTGGGGCCAACGTCCTGACTTTC